This T cell receptor beta chain was found in a study of CD8+ T cells in alopecia areata. Study-level background: Tofacitinib exposure lasted 6 to 18 months, followed by 6 months off drug.

CDR1 and CDR2 (germline): SGHTA, FQGNSA. CDR3 length equals 13 residues. V gave up 1 base and J gave up 8 bases, with 8 bases separating them. In the case of this clone: The antigen remains undetermined.

Treatment described: oral pan-JAK inhibitor, 5-10 mg twice daily. Investigators isolated RNA and reverse transcribed it into cDNA to act as the sequencing template. Assay: immunoSEQ multiplex PCR; the TCRdb copy retains only in-frame clones and omits some. The data show about 220,000 clones, more than 45% seen once. Study-wide results and limits: Normal skin's resident alphabeta T cells are sequenced alongside lesional scalp T cells. Researchers report lesional scalp, most notably alopecia totalis/universalis, outstripped normal scalp in clonality.

Material: CD4+ T cells sorted from blood, obtained at week 4, from a patient treated with tofacitinib. The sequence was collected from a human donor with alopecia areata. This chain joins TRBV7-2 and TRBJ2-2, with D unresolved. In DNA, the CDR3 is TGTGCCAGCAGCTTAGACCCAGCGGGGGAGCTGTTTTTT. This translates into CASSLDPAGELFF. Looking up the rest from reference TRBV7-2 and TRBJ2-2 gives the full variable domain: GAGVSQSPSNKVTEKGKDVELRCDPISGHTALYWYRQSLGQGLEFLIYFQGNSAPDKSGLPSDRFSAERTGGSVSTLTIQRTQQEDSAVYLCASSLDPAGELFFGEGSRLTVL.